These 25 T cell receptor beta chains share one sample of origin, sequenced in a study of shared clonotypes between healthy human individuals. Using immunoSEQ multiplex PCR, the repertoire was profiled, and TCRdb retains in-frame clones only, with some absent. This sample has about 590,000 clones, with roughly 96% found just once. Only CD45RO-negative cells positively selected for CCR7 counted as naive CD8 cells, so terminally differentiated effector memory CD45RA+ cells were excluded. Material for sequencing was naive CD8+ T cells sorted from blood. The receptors stem from a woman in her twenties or thirties in good health.

The V and J genes are TRBV13 and TRBJ2-5; 14 nucleotides align to TRBD2. The CDR3 consists of 17 residues. CDR1 and CDR2 (germline): PRHDT, FYEKMQ (reference sequence). Trimming removed 5 bases from V and 5 bases from J; junction bases left unmatched: 10. The CDR3 region is CASSPGTSGGKGETQYF. The CDR3 DNA sequence: TGTGCCAGCAGCCCCGGGACTAGCGGGGGTAAAGGGGAGACCCAGTACTTC.

This rearrangement joins TRBV14 to TRBJ2-1; the D is unclear. Germline V CDR1 and CDR2: SGHDN, FVKESK. CDR3 length equals 16 residues. The V end was cut by 3 bases, the J end by 2 bases, with 14 bases between. The DNA for the CDR3 is TGTGCCAGCAGCCACCGGATTAGCACGGCCTACAATGAGCAGTTCTTC. Translation: CASSHRISTAYNEQFF.

The chain links TRBV11-2 to TRBJ2-5, with D maybe TRBD2 (6 bases). Looked up from germline, CDR1 is SGHAT and CDR2 is FQNNGV. V lost 3 bases to trimming and J lost 1 base, with 9 bases between them. The CDR3 contains 14 residues. The CDR3 here is CASSFRRGQETQYF. In DNA, the CDR3 is TGTGCCAGCAGCTTTCGGAGGGGCCAAGAGACCCAGTACTTC.

The chain has TRBV11-2 and TRBJ2-1; 15 bases map to TRBD2. V lost 5 bases and J lost 7; bases outside the gene matches: 15. The CDR3 loop spans 19 amino acids. Germline V gives CDR1 SGHAT, CDR2 FQNNGV. CDR3 DNA sequence: TGTGCCAGCAGCCGAAGGACTAGCGGGAGGGCCTTGACTTGGAATGAGCAGTTCTTC. As protein: CASSRRTSGRALTWNEQFF.

This sequence joins TRBV9 and TRBJ2-1; 13 bases are shared with TRBD2. Germline V gene sequence: CDR1 SGDLS, CDR2 YYNGEE. The CDR3 runs to 16 residues. V was clipped by 3 bases and J by 7 bases; unmatched bases: 7. The CDR3 nucleotides read TGTGCCAGCAGCGCCCGACTAGCGGGAGGATCAAATGAGCAGTTCTTC. Protein sequence: CASSARLAGGSNEQFF.

This clone showed up just a few times. The V gene is TRBV7-2, the J gene TRBJ2-7; TRBD1 agrees at 8 bases. Trimming took 5 bases from V and 0 from J; bases not matched to a gene: 6. The CDR3 has 15 residues. Germline V CDR1 and CDR2: SGHTA, FQGNSA. For the CDR3, the DNA is TGTGCCAGCAGCCCCAGACAGGGGTTCTCCTACGAGCAGTACTTC. Its translation is CASSPRQGFSYEQYF.

The J gene is TRBJ2-2, the V gene TRBV6-1, with 8 bases fitting TRBD1. Germline V gene sequence: CDR1 MNHNS, CDR2 SASEGT. Trimming removed 6 bases from V and 2 bases from J; junction bases left unmatched: 5. The CDR3 length is 15 residues. The CDR3, as DNA: TGTGCCAGCAGCACCGACAGGGGAAACACCGGGGAGCTGTTTTTT. It codes for CASSTDRGNTGELFF.

The chain uses TRBV5-8 and TRBJ1-5, with D possibly matching TRBD1 (5 bases). In germline, CDR1 is SGHTS, CDR2 YDEGEE. The CDR3 spans 15 residues. The ends were cut back, 4 bases at V and 6 bases at J, with 17 bases in the middle. The CDR3 spells CASSQDLGGGQPQHF. In DNA, the CDR3 is TGTGCCAGCAGCCAAGATCTCGGGGGGGGTCAGCCCCAGCATTTT. The entire variable domain, with the rest obtained from reference TRBV5-8 and TRBJ1-5, is as follows: EAGVTQSPTHLIKTRGQQATLRCSPISGHTSVYWYQQALGLGLQFLLWYDEGEERNRGNFPPRFSGRQFPNYSSELNVNALELEDSALYLCASSQDLGGGQPQHFGDGTRLSIL.

A single count supports this clone. The rearrangement links TRBV7-8 to TRBJ2-1; 7 bases map to TRBD2. The germline V gene encodes CDR1 SGHVS and CDR2 FQNEAQ. The CDR3 is 17 amino acids. The trim removed 1 base at V and 8 bases at J, leaving 14 bases unmatched. CDR3 in amino acids: CASSLVELAGSGYEQFF. CDR3 DNA sequence: TGTGCCAGCAGCTTAGTTGAGTTAGCGGGTAGCGGGTATGAGCAGTTCTTC.

This chain joins TRBV28 and TRBJ2-3; TRBD2 matches 8 bases. The CDR3 is 19 amino acids. Germline V gene lookup returns CDR1 MDHEN and CDR2 SYDVKM. V was clipped by 4 bases and J by 8 bases; unmatched bases: 23. CDR3 sequence (DNA): TGTGCCAGCAGTTCACCCCGGGTACTCGCGGGAGGCGGGGAGCCTACGCAGTATTTT. Translated, it gives CASSSPRVLAGGGEPTQYF.

The genes are TRBV25-1 and TRBJ2-4; D unclear. The V end lost 6 bases, the J end lost 9 bases, and 9 bases lay between the germline ends. The CDR3 has 11 amino acids. CDR1 and CDR2 from the germline V gene are MGHDK and SYGVNS. CDR3 in amino acids: CASSEAGIQYF. The CDR3 region has the DNA TGTGCCAGCAGCGAAGCTGGCATTCAGTACTTC.

The chain couples TRBV27 to TRBJ1-4; tentatively, D is TRBD1 (5 bases). This CDR3 region has 14 residues. Germline V gene data show CDR1 as MNHEY and CDR2 as SMNVEV (reference sequence). V lost 6 bases and J lost 8, with 16 bases in between. The CDR3 here is CASRPTQGNEKLFF. In nucleotides, the CDR3 is TGTGCCAGCAGACCTACCCAGGGTAACGAAAAACTGTTTTTT.

On this clone: The junction departs from germline at one end; a sequencing error may be responsible. The gene calls are TRBV7-9 and TRBJ2-1; maybe TRBD2 (6 bases). The germline CDR1 and CDR2 sequences are SEHNR and FQNEAQ (reference sequence). CDR3 length: 10 amino acids. CDR3 sequence (DNA): TGTGCCAGCAGCTGGGACTTAAAACTCTTC. Protein: CASSWDLKLF.

Concerning this clone: This sample includes further DNA sequences coding for the same CDR3. The chain joins TRBV13 to TRBJ2-3; D gene ambiguous. Germline CDR1 PRHDT, CDR2 FYEKMQ (reference sequence). The CDR3 runs 12 residues. V was cut by 3 bases and J by 4 bases, with 5 bases left in between. CDR3: CASSLEADTQYF. The CDR3 bases are TGTGCCAGCAGCTTGGAAGCAGATACGCAGTATTTT.

The chain employs TRBV2 and TRBJ2-7, with D tentatively TRBD2 (6 bases). The V gene lost 4 bases and the J gene lost 2 bases, with 9 bases spanning the gap. Germline CDR1 SNHLY, CDR2 FYNNEI. The CDR3 extends over 13 amino acids. The CDR3 sequence: CASSVPGAYEQYF. The CDR3 DNA follows: TGTGCCAGCAGTGTCCCGGGAGCCTACGAGCAGTACTTC.

The chain uses TRBV30 and TRBJ2-7; D may be TRBD2 (7 bases). CDR3 length: 14 residues. The V gene's germline CDR1 is GTSNPN and CDR2 SVGIG (reference sequence). V lost 6 bases, J lost 2 bases, and 17 bases lay in between. The CDR3, as DNA: TGTGCCTGCACCCCGGGGGGCAGAGCCTACGAGCAGTACTTC. It translates to CACTPGGRAYEQYF.

The rearrangement links TRBV30 to TRBJ2-1, with a tentative D call TRBD2 (6 bases). The V end was cut by 3 bases, the J end by 10 bases, with 22 bases between. Germline V gene data show CDR1 as GTSNPN and CDR2 as SVGIG (reference sequence). This CDR3 is built from 15 residues. This CDR3 is CAWREPRDFGSEQFF. The CDR3 DNA is TGTGCCTGGAGGGAACCCAGGGACTTCGGGTCCGAGCAGTTCTTC.

J is TRBJ1-2 and V is TRBV28; no firm D call. Germline V gene sequence: CDR1 MDHEN, CDR2 SYDVKM. Trimming pared 5 bases from V and 8 bases from J, leaving 18 bases between. There are 14 residues in the CDR3. The CDR3 DNA is TGTGCCAGCAGTCCCCCGGCGGGTATGAACGGCTACACCTTC. Its translation is CASSPPAGMNGYTF.

This chain uses TRBV2 with TRBJ2-1; D remains ambiguous. Looked up from germline, CDR1 is SNHLY and CDR2 is FYNNEI. Trimming removed 6 bases from V and 0 bases from J, with 9 bases in between. The CDR3 totals 14 residues. Here the CDR3 reads CASSPKSSYNEQFF. CDR3 nucleotides: TGTGCCAGCAGCCCGAAAAGCTCCTACAATGAGCAGTTCTTC.

V gene TRBV19 combines with J gene TRBJ2-7; 11 bases line up with TRBD1. CDR3 length: 16 residues. Germline trimming cut 5 bases from V and 1 base from J; bases unmatched to any gene: 7. From germline, CDR1 is LNHDA and CDR2 SQIVND (reference sequence). CDR3 loop: CASSSRTGGSSYEQYF. DNA for the CDR3: TGTGCCAGTAGTTCCCGGACAGGGGGCTCTTCCTACGAGCAGTACTTC.

The chain combines TRBV7-9 with TRBJ2-7; no reliable D call. The CDR3 extends over 15 amino acids. V lost 5 bases and J 0 bases, leaving 14 bases between the germline ends. The germline V gene has CDR1 SEHNR and CDR2 FQNEAQ (reference sequence). The CDR3 region has the DNA TGTGCCAGCAGCGCCCCCGGACCCGGCTCCTACGAGCAGTACTTC. It is translated as CASSAPGPGSYEQYF. Full variable domain (missing parts from reference TRBV7-9 and TRBJ2-7): DTGVSQNPRHKITKRGQNVTFRCDPISEHNRLYWYRQTLGQGPEFLTYFQNEAQLEKSRLLSDRFSAERPKGSFSTLEIQRTEQGDSAMYLCASSAPGPGSYEQYFGPGTRLTVT.

This clone was detected once. This rearrangement joins TRBV19 to TRBJ2-2; D possibly corresponds to TRBD2 (6 bases). Germline assignment: CDR1 LNHDA and CDR2 SQIVND (reference sequence). This CDR3 contains 14 residues. V was pared by 7 bases and J by 6 bases, with 15 bases between. This chain's CDR3 is CASIPAGWPGELFF. CDR3 bases: TGTGCCAGTATTCCAGCGGGTTGGCCCGGGGAGCTGTTTTTT.

This chain's CDR3 is CASSLDRAGTEAFF. The CDR3 bases are TGTGCCAGCAGTTTGGACAGGGCGGGTACTGAAGCTTTCTTT. This chain links TRBV28 with TRBJ1-1, with TRBD1 matching 8 bases. The length of the CDR3 is 14 residues. With 3 bases clipped from V and 5 bases from J, the junction kept 5 bases outside the gene matches. CDR1 and CDR2 from the germline V gene are MDHEN and SYDVKM.

The V gene is TRBV19, the J gene TRBJ2-3; D gene uncertain. The CDR3 has 14 amino acids. CDR1 and CDR2 from the germline V gene are LNHDA and SQIVND (reference sequence). The V and J ends lost 7 bases and 2 bases respectively, with 13 bases between them. This CDR3 reads CASTPGDYTDTQYF. The DNA of the CDR3 is TGTGCCAGTACCCCAGGAGATTACACAGATACGCAGTATTTT.

The chain couples TRBV28 to TRBJ2-3; the match to TRBD2 covers 7 bases. With 3 bases clipped from V and 0 bases from J, the junction kept 0 bases outside the gene matches. The CDR3 runs to 14 residues. The germline V gene has CDR1 MDHEN and CDR2 SYDVKM. The CDR3 nucleotides are TGTGCCAGCAGTTTGACTAGCAGCACAGATACGCAGTATTTT. Translating gives CASSLTSSTDTQYF.